The entry below gives a single T cell receptor beta chain sequence along with its context. The antigen it recognizes is unknown. No quality values exist for individual bases; no much larger clone is one base distant. V loses 7 bases, J loses 8 bases, and the germline ends lie 15 bases apart. Via the germline V gene (reference sequence), CDR1 is LNHDA and CDR2 SQIVND. Reading from cysteine to phenylalanine, the CDR3 counts 14 amino acids. The only DNA kept is the CDR3, 42 bases in frame from the first base. The source of the sample is a study of CD8+CD57+ T cells in acquired aplastic anemia (dated by TCRdb to the late 2010s). In the study overall: On average, sorted CD4+ and CD8+ cells yielded around 3.5 ug of extracted DNA, with a range of roughly 0.17 to 30 ug. CD8+CD57+ expansion was defined as frequency above the mean frequency observed in healthy subjects. Broader findings and caveats from the paper: No significant difference in CD8+ Simpson's diversity was found between patients and healthy controls (P=0.060). Roughly 31 CD8+ CDR3 sequences were shared between patients and controls but appeared highly expressed in patients and within their immunodominant clones.

Flow cytometry had shown CD8+CD57+ cell expansion in the patients selected for sequencing. Severe acquired aplastic anemia was diagnosed in all patients according to International Study of Aplastic Anemia and Agranulocytosis and Camitta criteria. No therapy had been received by the patients at the time of blood sampling. TCR repertoires of sorted CD4+ and CD8+ blood T cells from severe aplastic anemia patients and healthy subjects were deep-sequenced in the study. Patients were enrolled in the USA under clinicaltrials.gov protocols 00001620, 01623167, 00001397, 00071045, 00081523 and 00961064. Ficoll-Paque density gradient centrifugation was used to isolate peripheral blood mononuclear cells. CD4+ and CD8+ T cells were sorted by FACS or magnetic beads before DNA extraction. Profiling of TCR beta VDJ combinations and CDR3 sequences used genomic DNA as the template. An Illumina HiSeq 2000 was used for TCR repertoire sequencing. The original methods were these. TRBV/TRBJ rearrangement plots, CDR3 size and DJ length profiles, and Simpson's diversity index were used to assess repertoires. The most abundant DNA sequence in the deep sequencing data was defined as the immunodominant clone. CDR3 amino acid sequences were checked for sharing across subjects and were also compared against the VDJdb database and published repertoires. TCRdb reran the public reads through fastp at Q25 and MiXCR, keeping productive beta chains. Each entry is one CDR3 protein sequence, shown with its most common DNA and genes. TCRdb's processing, not the study's, gives the V and J calls here. This sample has 150,000 or so distinct CDR3 sequences in its table, and around half of those were observed once. 2.5% to 3.5% of the sample is in the top ten clones.

This chain joins TRBV19 to TRBJ1-6; the D gene identity is not certain. This TCR derives from a human donor with aplastic anemia. The sample consisted of sorted CD4+, CD8+, or CD8+CD57+ T cells (not recorded which) from PBMCs. The sequence in DNA is TGTGCCAGTACTCCACATCTATGGGATTCACCCCTCCACTTT. Its coded protein is CASTPHLWDSPLHF.